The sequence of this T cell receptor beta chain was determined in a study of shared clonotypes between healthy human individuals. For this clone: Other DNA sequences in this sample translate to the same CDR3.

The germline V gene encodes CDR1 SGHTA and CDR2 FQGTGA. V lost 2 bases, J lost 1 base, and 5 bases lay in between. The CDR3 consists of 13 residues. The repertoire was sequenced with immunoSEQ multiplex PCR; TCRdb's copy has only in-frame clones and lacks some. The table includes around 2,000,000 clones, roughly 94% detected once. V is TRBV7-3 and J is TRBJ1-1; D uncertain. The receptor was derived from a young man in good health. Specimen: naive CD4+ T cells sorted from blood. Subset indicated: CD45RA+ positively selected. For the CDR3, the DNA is TGTGCCAGCAGCTTACAGGAGAACACTGAAGCTTTCTTT. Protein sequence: CASSLQENTEAFF. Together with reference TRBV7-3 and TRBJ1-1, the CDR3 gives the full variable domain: GAGVSQTPSNKVTEKGKYVELRCDPISGHTALYWYRQSLGQGPEFLIYFQGTGAADDSGLPNDRFFAVRPEGSVSTLKIQRTERGDSAVYLCASSLQENTEAFFGQGTRLTVV.